Listed here are 3 T cell receptor beta chains from one sample, sequenced in a study of identical twins. TCRdb processed the 5' RACE reads anew with MiXCR; each CDR3 protein has one entry. The sample contains 500,000 to 600,000 distinct CDR3 sequences, 22% of which appear only once. The same specimen was also included in a second study, on T cells expressing NK-cell markers.

The sample comprised CD4+ T cells sorted from blood. These receptors all stem from a woman aged 18-29 years in good health.

This clonotype appeared a few times. This chain uses TRBV20-1 with TRBJ2-1; TRBD2 agrees at 9 bases. The CDR3 consists of 14 residues. Looked up from germline, CDR1 is DFQATT and CDR2 is SNEGSKA (reference sequence). Trimming at V came to 2 bases and at J to 8 bases, leaving 7 bases not matched to a gene. CDR3 residues: CSARPSGALHEQFF. The DNA for the CDR3 is TGCAGTGCTAGACCTAGCGGGGCCCTACATGAGCAGTTCTTC.

This clonotype was counted between two and nine times. This CDR3 reads CSARETGLRDTQYF. Here the CDR3 DNA reads TGCAGTGCTAGAGAAACCGGGCTGAGAGATACGCAGTATTTT. The J gene is TRBJ2-3, the V gene TRBV20-1; D not resolved. Trimming cost V 0 bases and J 5 bases, with 12 bases left between them. This CDR3 has 14 amino acids. Germline V lookup: CDR1 DFQATT, CDR2 SNEGSKA (reference sequence).

This sequence joins TRBV6-5 and TRBJ2-3; unclear D gene. The CDR3 sequence is 15 residues long. Trimming took off 0 bases at V and 0 bases at J, with 7 bases between the two ends. Per the germline V gene, CDR1 is MNHEY and CDR2 is SVGAGI. Written as DNA, the CDR3 is TGTGCCAGCAGTTACTCAACCAGGAGCACAGATACGCAGTATTTT. Amino acid sequence: CASSYSTRSTDTQYF.